This passage covers 18 T cell receptor beta chains from one sample sequenced in a study of CD8+CD57+ T cells in acquired aplastic anemia. Genomic DNA templated the TCR beta VDJ and CDR3 profiling. TCRdb re-called the reads with MiXCR, one entry per CDR3 protein. This sample carries under 200,000 distinct CDR3 sequences, just under 45% of them seen once, and the ten largest clones take approximately 1%. The specimen sequenced was sorted CD4+, CD8+, or CD8+CD57+ T cells (not recorded which) from PBMCs. The receptors stem from a human donor in good health.

This clonotype was detected ten times or more. This chain connects TRBV6-5 to TRBJ1-5; TRBD1 might be the D (5 bases). The CDR3 is made up of 13 amino acids. Germline V gene lookup returns CDR1 MNHEY and CDR2 SVGAGI. Trimming left V 5 bases short and J 3 bases short, with 8 bases between. CDR3 in DNA: TGTGCCAGCAGTCTGGGGCTCAATCAGCCCCAGCATTTT. Protein product: CASSLGLNQPQHF.

In its sample, this clonotype was seen many times. This chain joins TRBV2 and TRBJ2-1; D could derive from TRBD1 or TRBD2 (5 bases each). Germline-derived CDR1 and CDR2 are SNHLY and FYNNEI. With 6 bases removed from V and 9 bases from J, the gap between germline ends came to 15 bases. This CDR3 is 13 amino acids long. This chain's CDR3 is CASRGTLVGEQFF. CDR3 nucleotides: TGTGCCAGCAGAGGGACCCTTGTTGGTGAGCAGTTCTTC.

The V and J genes are TRBV12-3 or TRBV12-4 and TRBJ1-1, with D uncertain. V gave up 7 bases and J gave up 2 bases, with 14 bases separating them. The CDR3 has 14 amino acids. The CDR3 region is CASIELATNTEAFF. The CDR3 region has the DNA TGTGCCAGCATTGAATTGGCTACTAACACTGAAGCTTTCTTT.

This clonotype has a count of ten or more. CDR3 protein: CASRSGGTSGRGLYNEQFF. The CDR3 DNA reads as TGTGCCAGCCGGAGCGGGGGGACTAGCGGGAGGGGCTTGTACAATGAGCAGTTCTTC. The chain uses TRBV12-3 or TRBV12-4 and TRBJ2-1, with 16 bases that match TRBD2. V shed 8 bases and J 4 bases; nucleotides not matched to a gene: 14. This CDR3 is 19 amino acids long.

This clonotype has at least ten counts. The chain combines TRBV24-1 with TRBJ1-3, with unresolved D. The CDR3 spans 14 residues. With 5 bases removed from V and 7 bases from J, the gap between germline ends came to 14 bases. CDR1 and CDR2 (germline): KGHDR, SFDVKD. The CDR3 DNA reads TGTGCCACCAGTGCCACGGACCGAGACAACACCATATATTTT. Protein product: CATSATDRDNTIYF.

This clonotype turned up a few times. V is TRBV15 and J is TRBJ2-7, with a weak D call TRBD2 (5 bases). CDR3 length: 14 residues. Germline CDR1 and CDR2: LNHNV and YYDKDF (reference sequence). V dropped 2 bases and J dropped 6 bases, with 14 bases sitting between them. CDR3 sequence: CATSRHHRETEQYF. CDR3 nucleotides: TGTGCCACCAGCAGACACCACCGGGAAACCGAGCAGTACTTC.

V usage is TRBV10-3 and J usage is TRBJ2-7; D is possibly TRBD1 (6 bases). With 4 bases removed from V and 9 bases from J, the gap between germline ends came to 16 bases. CDR3 length: 13 residues. Germline V gives CDR1 ENHRY, CDR2 SYGVKD. Here the CDR3 DNA reads TGTGCCATCAGTGTTGGCAGGGACACCGGGCAGTACTTC. Protein product: CAISVGRDTGQYF.

The chain is built from TRBV5-1 and TRBJ1-4; D gene uncertain. The germline gives CDR1 SGHRS, CDR2 YFSETQ. V was trimmed by 1 base and J by 0 bases, leaving 13 bases between them. The CDR3 is 17 residues long. The CDR3: CASSLTGQTATNEKLFF. As DNA, the CDR3 is TGCGCCAGCAGCTTGACTGGGCAGACTGCAACTAATGAAAAACTGTTTTTT.

V is TRBV25-1 and J is TRBJ1-1; 7 bases are shared with TRBD1. CDR1 MGHDK and CDR2 SYGVNS come from the germline V gene. The trim removed 3 bases at V and 4 bases at J, leaving 2 bases unmatched. This CDR3 spans 13 amino acids. CDR3 loop: CASSETGFTEAFF. CDR3 DNA sequence: TGTGCCAGCAGTGAGACAGGGTTCACTGAAGCTTTCTTT.

The chain recombines TRBV20-1 with TRBJ2-5, with 10 positions matching TRBD2. V lost 1 base and J lost 5; bases outside the gene matches: 10. The CDR3 contains 16 residues. Germline CDR1 is DFQATT and CDR2 is SNEGSKA (reference sequence). Written as DNA, the CDR3 is TGCAGTGCTAGAGCTGTGGCTAGCGGGAGTTTGGAGACCCAGTACTTC. The encoded protein is CSARAVASGSLETQYF.

The gene calls are TRBV9 and TRBJ1-6; D is undetermined. V lost 0 bases and J lost 7, with 8 bases in between. The CDR3 has 14 residues. Germline values: CDR1 SGDLS, CDR2 YYNGEE. The CDR3 sequence is CASSVGNTNSPLHF. As DNA, the CDR3 is TGTGCCAGCAGCGTAGGGAATACCAATTCACCCCTCCACTTT.

V gene TRBV29-1 combines with J gene TRBJ2-1, with 10 bases aligning to TRBD1. The CDR3 spans 13 residues. The J segment lost 3 bases and the V segment lost 8 bases, leaving 4 bases of the junction unmatched. Germline assignment: CDR1 SQVTM and CDR2 ANQGSEA. Here the CDR3 reads CSTDRGDYNEQFF. The CDR3 bases are TGCAGCACGGACAGGGGGGACTACAATGAGCAGTTCTTC.

This sequence joins TRBV7-2 and TRBJ2-6; tentative D call: TRBD1 (5 bases). Trimming cost V 1 base and J 0 bases, with 16 bases left between them. In germline, CDR1 is SGHTA, CDR2 FQGNSA. The CDR3 has 19 amino acids. The DNA of the CDR3 is TGTGCCAGCAGCTTAGGGGGCAGCCGGCGAGTCTCTGGGGCCAACGTCCTGACTTTC. This codes for CASSLGGSRRVSGANVLTF.

The table lists this clonotype with a count of one. V is TRBV10-3 and J is TRBJ2-7, with TRBD2 matching 7 bases. CDR1 and CDR2 (germline): ENHRY, SYGVKD. Trimming took 10 bases from V and 2 from J; bases not matched to a gene: 11. This CDR3 comprises 14 residues. The CDR3 DNA reads as TGTGCCACCGGGCCCCCCGGGACTACCTACGAGCAGTACTTC. It encodes CATGPPGTTYEQYF.

As to this clonotype: One base away lies a much larger clone, so this may be a sequencing read error. V usage is TRBV6-4 and J usage is TRBJ1-2; 8 bases fit TRBD1. Germline lookup yields CDR1 MRHNA and CDR2 SNTAGT. The junction had 3 bases not matched to a gene; V was cut back by 3 bases and J by 6 bases. This CDR3 has 13 residues. As DNA, the CDR3 is TGTGCCAGCAGTGAAGGACAGGGACATGGCTACACCTTC. Protein product: CASSEGQGHGYTF.

V gene TRBV2 combines with J gene TRBJ1-1; a possible D gene is TRBD1 (5 bases). Trimming took 7 bases from V and 3 from J, leaving 18 bases between them. CDR1 SNHLY and CDR2 FYNNEI come from the germline V gene. The CDR3 is made up of 15 amino acids. The CDR3 here is CASTTKLGAYTEAFF. CDR3 in DNA: TGTGCCAGCACCACTAAACTAGGGGCTTACACTGAAGCTTTCTTT.

This chain links TRBV10-3 with TRBJ1-6; 8 positions match TRBD1. The germline CDR1 and CDR2 sequences are ENHRY and SYGVKD. The CDR3 is 14 amino acids. V dropped 4 bases and J dropped 6; count of bases not matched to a gene: 2. CDR3 nucleotides: TGTGCCATCAGTGGGACAGGGCTTAATTCACCCCTCCACTTT. Amino acid sequence: CAISGTGLNSPLHF.

The chain uses TRBV15 and TRBJ1-1, with D perhaps matching TRBD1 (5 bases). Germline V gene lookup returns CDR1 LNHNV and CDR2 YYDKDF (reference sequence). Trimming removed 0 bases from V and 7 bases from J, with 9 bases in between. The CDR3 extends over 13 amino acids. CDR3 bases: TGTGCCACCAGCAGAGACAGGGAGGGTGAAGCTTTCTTT. It is translated as CATSRDREGEAFF.